Following are 10 T cell receptor beta chains from one sample sequenced in a study of cytomegalovirus exposure and HLA in healthy donors. PCR amplification relied on 60 Vbeta primers (plus 13 Jbeta primers). Using immunoSEQ multiplex PCR, the repertoire was profiled, and TCRdb retains in-frame clones only, with some absent. Counted here are around 200,000 clones, around three quarters occurring once; the ten biggest clones make up approximately 2%. The sequencing input was PBMCs. The receptors originated from a man under 40 in good health and CMV-seronegative.

This clone was picked up many times. Here the CDR3 reads CASSETLAGGTDTQYF. The CDR3 coding sequence is TGTGCCAGCAGTGAAACCCTAGCGGGAGGCACAGATACGCAGTATTTT. The chain couples TRBV6-1 to TRBJ2-3, with 10 positions matching TRBD2. J gave up 1 base and V 2 bases, and 3 bases lay outside the gene matches. The CDR3 is 16 amino acids. CDR1 is MNHNS, CDR2 SASEGT, per germline.

This clone was found a few times. V is TRBV25-1 and J is TRBJ1-1; 7 bases match TRBD1. The CDR3 has 13 amino acids. Germline values: CDR1 MGHDK, CDR2 SYGVNS. Trimming at V came to 2 bases and at J to 7 bases, leaving 4 bases not matched to a gene. CDR3 amino acids: CASSEAGQHEAFF. The CDR3, as DNA: TGTGCCAGCAGTGAAGCGGGACAGCATGAAGCTTTCTTT. The whole variable domain, remainder taken from reference TRBV25-1 and TRBJ1-1, is EADIYQTPRYLVIGTGKKITLECSQTMGHDKMYWYQQDPGMELHLIHYSYGVNSTEKGDLSSESTVSRIRTEHFPLTLESARPSHTSQYLCASSEAGQHEAFFGQGTRLTVV.

The chain is built from TRBV4-1 and TRBJ2-4; tentative D call: TRBD1 (5 bases). The CDR3 covers 11 residues. Germline loops: CDR1 MGHRA, CDR2 YSYEKL. V was pared by 4 bases and J by 8 bases, with 6 bases between. The CDR3 loop reads CASSRRDIQYF. The CDR3 nucleotides read TGCGCCAGCAGCCGCAGGGACATTCAGTACTTC.

This clone was counted a few times. The genes are TRBV6-1 and TRBJ2-7; 7 nucleotides line up with TRBD2. Germline trimming cut 4 bases from V and 2 bases from J; bases unmatched to any gene: 5. In germline, CDR1 is MNHNS, CDR2 SASEGT. This CDR3 spans 14 amino acids. The CDR3 region is CASSAGGNTYEQYF. The CDR3 coding sequence is TGTGCCAGCAGTGCGGGGGGAAATACCTACGAGCAGTACTTC.

The chain employs TRBV27 and TRBJ2-2; D unresolved. V shed 3 bases and J shed 1 base, with 6 bases lying between them. This CDR3 comprises 14 residues. Germline CDR1 MNHEY, CDR2 SMNVEV (reference sequence). CDR3 sequence reads: CASSFRLNTGELFF. The DNA for the CDR3 is TGTGCCAGCAGTTTTAGACTGAACACCGGGGAGCTGTTTTTT.

The chain couples TRBV4-1 to TRBJ2-2; tentatively, D is TRBD1 (5 bases). Germline V lookup: CDR1 MGHRA, CDR2 YSYEKL. Trimming took 0 bases from V and 7 from J, leaving 15 bases between them. The CDR3 consists of 16 residues. The DNA of the CDR3 is TGCGCCAGCAGCCAAGATGTCCCAGGGTGCTTCGGGGAGCTGTTTTTT. It translates to CASSQDVPGCFGELFF.

The chain links TRBV5-6 to TRBJ2-6, with 7 bases matching TRBD1. Germline V gene lookup returns CDR1 SGHDT and CDR2 YYEEEE. V lost 1 base to trimming and J lost 2 bases; unmatched junction nucleotides: 6. The length of the CDR3 is 17 residues. The CDR3 reads CASSLSDRRTGANVLTF. In DNA, the CDR3 is TGTGCCAGCAGCTTGTCGGACAGGCGGACTGGGGCCAACGTCCTGACTTTC.

The chain carries TRBV29-1 and TRBJ2-2; D call uncertain. The CDR3 consists of 13 residues. Germline values: CDR1 SQVTM, CDR2 ANQGSEA. The V end lost 4 bases, the J end lost 5 bases, and 11 bases lay between the germline ends. CDR3 residues: CSVGPQSTGELFF. CDR3 DNA: TGCAGCGTTGGCCCTCAGTCGACCGGGGAGCTGTTTTTT.

The chain recombines TRBV28 with TRBJ1-6; 7 nucleotides match TRBD1. The ends lost 11 bases at V and 4 bases at J; junction bases unmatched: 14. Germline CDR1 and CDR2: MDHEN and SYDVKM. This CDR3 is 16 amino acids long. The CDR3 loop reads CAVPNSDRQYNSPLHF. CDR3 DNA sequence: TGTGCCGTACCGAACTCGGACAGGCAATATAATTCACCCCTCCACTTT.

This sequence joins TRBV29-1 and TRBJ2-3; possible D gene TRBD1, 6 bases. Germline V gene lookup returns CDR1 SQVTM and CDR2 ANQGSEA. Trimming cost V 2 bases and J 0 bases, with 9 bases left between them. This CDR3 spans 14 amino acids. The CDR3 DNA sequence: TGCAGCGTTGAACAAACAGGGAGCACAGATACGCAGTATTTT. Translated, it gives CSVEQTGSTDTQYF.